The 21 T cell receptor beta chains in this list originate from one sample, sequenced in a study of response to subunit inactivated influenza vaccine. TCRdb re-analysed the RT-PCR reads in MiXCR, keeping a single row per CDR3 protein. The sample shows 500,000 to 750,000 distinct CDR3 sequences, 13% to 15% of them seen only once. The sequencing here drew on PBMCs from blood, taken 12 days after vaccination. These receptors all come from a man aged 45-65 years who received an inactivated influenza vaccine.

The V gene is TRBV21-1, the J gene TRBJ2-2; no check of the table's D call, TRBD1, against the DNA was made. TRBV21-1 counts as a pseudogene. The CDR3 is 17 residues long. The CDR3 nucleotides are TGTGCCAGCAGGCGCAAGAGCGGGACAGGGTTCACCGGGGAGCTGTTTTTT. This sequence encodes CASRRKSGTGFTGELFF.

The chain carries TRBV5-1 and TRBJ2-1; D is possibly TRBD1 or TRBD2 (6 bases each). The ends were cut back, 4 bases at V and 8 bases at J, with 22 bases in the middle. This CDR3 is 16 amino acids long. Germline CDR1 SGHRS, CDR2 YFSETQ. DNA for the CDR3: TGCGCCAGCAGCCCCGGCCTGGGGGGCGCTTGGTATGAGCAGTTCTTC. Protein product: CASSPGLGGAWYEQFF.

The chain combines TRBV2 with TRBJ2-1; the match to TRBD1 covers 8 bases. CDR3 size: 15 residues. Germline V gene lookup returns CDR1 SNHLY and CDR2 FYNNEI. V lost 2 bases, J lost 3 bases, and 3 bases stayed unmatched. CDR3 in DNA: TGTGCCAGCAGTGAAAAGACAGGGGACTACAATGAGCAGTTCTTC. Translating it yields CASSEKTGDYNEQFF.

V is TRBV7-9 and J is TRBJ2-7; the match to TRBD2 covers 7 bases. V lost 0 bases and J lost 1; bases outside the gene matches: 9. Germline V CDR1 and CDR2: SEHNR, FQNEAQ (reference sequence). CDR3 length equals 17 residues. In DNA form, the CDR3 reads TGTGCCAGCAGCTTAGCGCATTCGGCTAGCGGATCCTACGAGCAGTACTTC. Its translation is CASSLAHSASGSYEQYF.

The gene calls are TRBV20-1 and TRBJ2-1; D is undetermined. Germline assignment: CDR1 DFQATT and CDR2 SNEGSKA (reference sequence). V lost 3 bases and J 3 bases, leaving 9 bases between the germline ends. The CDR3 loop spans 13 amino acids. The CDR3 is CSASGRNYNEQFF. CDR3 DNA sequence: TGCAGTGCTAGCGGGCGGAACTACAATGAGCAGTTCTTC.

This clonotype came up many times. The chain joins TRBV5-1 to TRBJ2-5; no firm D call. Trimming took 0 bases from V and 1 from J, leaving 10 bases between them. The CDR3 covers 15 residues. CDR1 is SGHRS and CDR2 is YFSETQ in the germline V gene. CDR3 DNA sequence: TGCGCCAGCAGCTTGGAAATCGGGCTCCAAGAGACCCAGTACTTC. Amino acids: CASSLEIGLQETQYF.

This clonotype was counted ten times or more. This chain uses TRBV20-1 with TRBJ1-2, with D unresolved. CDR3 size: 12 residues. Trimming shortened V by 0 bases and J by 8 bases, and 10 bases separated the two germline ends. Germline V CDR1 and CDR2: DFQATT, SNEGSKA (reference sequence). The CDR3 region has the DNA TGCAGTGCTAGAGATACGAGCGTAGGCTACACCTTC. Protein: CSARDTSVGYTF.

A few counts support this clonotype. The V gene is TRBV6-6, the J gene TRBJ1-2; 7 nucleotides agree with TRBD1. Unmatched junction bases numbered 4, after V lost 2 bases and J lost 1 base. Germline V lookup: CDR1 MNHNY, CDR2 SVGAGI (reference sequence). The CDR3 has 15 amino acids. For the CDR3, the DNA is TGTGCCAGCAGTTACCGGGACAGAAGTAACTATGGCTACACCTTC. The encoded protein is CASSYRDRSNYGYTF.

This clonotype was seen a few times. The gene calls are TRBV27 and TRBJ2-1; TRBD2 matches 13 bases. CDR1 is MNHEY, CDR2 SMNVEV, per germline (reference sequence). The CDR3 sequence is 15 residues long. J gave up 15 bases and V 4 bases, and 12 bases lay outside the gene matches. CDR3 nucleotides: TGTGCCAGCAGTTCCGGACTAGCGGGAGCTGGGTTTGCGTTCTTC. It encodes CASSSGLAGAGFAFF.

The table lists this clonotype with many counts. Because the CDR3 is missing its conserved closing phenylalanine or tryptophan, this is likely a read error. Because the CDR3's place on the DNA is in doubt, the DNA is left out and the CDR3 is given as listed by TCRdb. This rearrangement joins TRBV7-9 to TRBJ2-5; TRBD2 was called by the table and not checked on the DNA. The CDR3 length is 12 residues, termini included. Germline CDR1 SEHNR, CDR2 FQNEAQ (reference sequence). This CDR3 reads CASSLGPGLLPL.

This rearrangement joins TRBV20-1 to TRBJ2-7, with no clear D. The CDR3 has 12 residues. The V end was cut by 3 bases, the J end by 6 bases, with 12 bases between. Germline CDR1 DFQATT, CDR2 SNEGSKA (reference sequence). The CDR3 sequence: CSASRLEGEQYF. CDR3 DNA sequence: TGCAGTGCTAGTCGCCTCGAAGGCGAGCAGTACTTC.

This clonotype was recorded at least ten times. The chain recombines TRBV7-2 with TRBJ2-3; D is perhaps TRBD1 or TRBD2 (5 bases each). This CDR3 is 14 amino acids long. The V end lost 1 base, the J end lost 13 bases, and 18 bases lay between the germline ends. Germline CDR1 is SGHTA and CDR2 is FQGNSA. CDR3 residues: CASSLVGGHSYKYF. CDR3 nucleotide sequence: TGTGCCAGCAGCTTAGTTGGAGGACATAGCTATAAGTATTTT.

This chain links TRBV30 with TRBJ1-2, with D possibly matching TRBD1 (5 bases). The CDR3 totals 12 residues. Deletions cut 4 bases from V and 4 bases from J, with 10 bases between. In germline, CDR1 is GTSNPN, CDR2 SVGIG (reference sequence). The CDR3 nucleotides read TGTGCCTGGACAGGGACTATCTATGGCTACACCTTC. Translation: CAWTGTIYGYTF.

This clonotype was counted only a few times. The rearrangement uses TRBV7-6 and TRBJ1-6; TRBD1 might be the D (6 bases). The V gene lost 5 bases and the J gene lost 8 bases, with 16 bases spanning the gap. Per the germline V gene, CDR1 is SGHVS and CDR2 is FNYEAQ. The CDR3 has 15 residues. Written as DNA, the CDR3 is TGTGCCAGCAGCGAAAAACAGGGCCGGTATTCACCCCTCCACTTT. As protein: CASSEKQGRYSPLHF.

This clonotype occurred many times. The chain joins TRBV28 to TRBJ1-1; D possibly corresponds to TRBD1 (6 bases). The CDR3 is 15 residues long. CDR1 and CDR2 (germline): MDHEN, SYDVKM. V was shortened by 3 bases and J by 1 base, with 12 bases between the two germline ends. The CDR3 bases are TGTGCCAGCAGTTTGAGGGGGGTATCGAACACTGAAGCTTTCTTT. Its protein product is CASSLRGVSNTEAFF.

This clonotype was counted between two and nine times. The chain combines TRBV11-2 with TRBJ2-4; 14 bases are a match to TRBD2. This CDR3 spans 19 amino acids. Germline V gene data show CDR1 as SGHAT and CDR2 as FQNNGV. V trimming: 4 bases; J trimming: 3 bases; junction bases outside the gene matches: 11. CDR3 DNA sequence: TGTGCCAGCAGCTCGCCGGGACTAGCGGGGGAGGGGGTCAAAAACATTCAGTACTTC. This sequence encodes CASSSPGLAGEGVKNIQYF.

The rearrangement uses TRBV20-1 and TRBJ2-7; 8 nucleotides align to TRBD1. Germline V lookup: CDR1 DFQATT, CDR2 SNEGSKA (reference sequence). The CDR3 has 15 amino acids. Trimming cost V 0 bases and J 2 bases; bases outside gene matches: 6. CDR3 DNA: TGCAGTGCTAGAGATTTTCGGACAGGGACCTACGAGCAGTACTTC. Translated, it gives CSARDFRTGTYEQYF.

This clonotype came up a few times. V usage is TRBV7-2 and J usage is TRBJ2-7; D call uncertain. Trimming shortened V by 1 base and J by 3 bases, and 7 bases separated the two germline ends. The CDR3 totals 13 residues. Germline CDR1 reads SGHTA; CDR2 reads FQGNSA. The CDR3 region is CASSLVPRYEQYF. The CDR3 bases are TGTGCCAGCAGCTTAGTACCTCGCTACGAGCAGTACTTC.

The J gene is TRBJ2-5, the V gene TRBV6-1; no firm D call. CDR3 length: 11 amino acids. V was trimmed by 4 bases and J by 9 bases, leaving 9 bases between them. Germline assignment: CDR1 MNHNS and CDR2 SASEGT. CDR3 region: CASSGGRSQYF. The DNA of the CDR3 is TGTGCCAGCAGTGGTGGGCGGTCCCAGTACTTC.

In this sample, this clonotype turned up a few times. The V and J genes are TRBV20-1 and TRBJ1-5; D ambiguous. The CDR3 covers 16 residues. V dropped 1 base and J dropped 0 bases, with 13 bases sitting between them. CDR1 and CDR2 (germline): DFQATT, SNEGSKA (reference sequence). The CDR3 is CSARVLGGNSNQPQHF. DNA of the CDR3: TGCAGTGCTAGAGTGCTGGGCGGGAATAGCAATCAGCCCCAGCATTTT.

The rearrangement uses TRBV7-2 and TRBJ1-2; 8 bases map to TRBD1. The CDR3 is 13 amino acids. Losses at the gene ends were 3 bases for V and 6 bases for J; bases not matched to a gene: 3. Germline values: CDR1 SGHTA, CDR2 FQGNSA. CDR3 amino acids: CASSLDRENGYTF. CDR3 DNA: TGTGCCAGCAGCTTGGACAGGGAGAATGGCTACACCTTC.